The 31 T cell receptor beta chains below all came from one sample that was sequenced in a study of T cells in Graves' hyperthyroidism and ophthalmopathy. Authors of the study amplified TCR beta CDR3 regions from RNA transcripts. Carried out on the TCR CDR3, a first-round RT-PCR used the HTBI primer set. TCRdb called the multiplex PCR reads again in MiXCR, with one record for every CDR3 protein. The sample consists of roughly 300,000 distinct CDR3 sequences, roughly 23% of them appearing once. The material sequenced was blood. The receptors originated from a woman aged 50 to 60 with Graves' hyperthyroidism.

This clonotype came up many times. This chain connects TRBV28 to TRBJ2-1, with D tentatively TRBD2 (6 bases). This CDR3 comprises 17 residues. V was trimmed by 1 base and J by 4 bases, leaving 17 bases between them. Germline assignment: CDR1 MDHEN and CDR2 SYDVKM. In nucleotides, the CDR3 is TGTGCCAGCAGTTTATTAGCGGCGGGAAATCGGTACAATGAGCAGTTCTTC. Translation: CASSLLAAGNRYNEQFF.

In this sample, this clonotype turned up a few times. This rearrangement joins TRBV27 to TRBJ1-1; weak D call: TRBD1 (6 bases). V dropped 2 bases and J dropped 5 bases, with 15 bases sitting between them. The CDR3 spans 15 residues. CDR1 MNHEY and CDR2 SMNVEV come from the germline V gene (reference sequence). The chain's CDR3 is CASSLQGPKGTEAFF. CDR3 sequence (DNA): TGTGCCAGCAGTTTACAGGGGCCTAAAGGGACTGAAGCTTTCTTT.

This clonotype showed up many times. The CDR3 reads CAWSVYGSYGYTF. The CDR3 nucleotides read TGTGCCTGGAGTGTGTACGGATCATATGGCTACACCTTC. The chain couples TRBV30 to TRBJ1-2; no reliable D call. This CDR3 has 13 amino acids. Germline assignment: CDR1 GTSNPN and CDR2 SVGIG (reference sequence). The V end was cut by 0 bases, the J end by 5 bases, with 10 bases between.

The chain uses TRBV10-3 and TRBJ1-3; 9 bases are a match to TRBD1. This CDR3 contains 15 residues. Germline-derived CDR1 and CDR2 are ENHRY and SYGVKD. The junction had 5 bases not matched to a gene; V was cut back by 5 bases and J by 3 bases. This CDR3 reads CAISITGGDGNTIYF. CDR3 in DNA: TGTGCCATCAGTATTACAGGGGGCGATGGAAACACCATATATTTT.

This clonotype has a handful of counts. The rearrangement joins TRBV25-1 to TRBJ1-1; the D is unclear. V was clipped by 8 bases and J by 2 bases, with 9 bases between them. The germline CDR1 and CDR2 sequences are MGHDK and SYGVNS. This CDR3 contains 12 residues. The chain's CDR3 is CASLQGNTEAFF. In nucleotides, the CDR3 is TGTGCCAGCCTACAAGGTAACACTGAAGCTTTCTTT.

This clonotype was counted between two and nine times. The V and J genes are TRBV9 and TRBJ1-1; TRBD1 agrees at 10 bases. Trimming took 4 bases from V and 5 from J; bases not matched to a gene: 8. This CDR3 has 15 residues. Germline assignment: CDR1 SGDLS and CDR2 YYNGEE. For the CDR3, the DNA is TGTGCCAGCAGCCCACCGACAGGGGGCTGGACTGAAGCTTTCTTT. Amino acids: CASSPPTGGWTEAFF.

In this sample, this clonotype turned up a few times. The genes are TRBV7-8 and TRBJ2-3; D is undetermined. Per the germline V gene, CDR1 is SGHVS and CDR2 is FQNEAQ. The CDR3 extends over 13 amino acids. V shed 6 bases and J shed 2 bases, with 9 bases lying between them. As DNA, the CDR3 is TGTGCCAGCAGGTCCGACGACACAGATACGCAGTATTTT. Protein product: CASRSDDTDTQYF.

This clonotype was seen more than once but under ten times. The V call is TRBV20-1, the J call TRBJ1-4; D is ambiguous. With 1 base removed from V and 0 bases from J, the gap between germline ends came to 9 bases. The germline CDR1 and CDR2 sequences are DFQATT and SNEGSKA (reference sequence). The CDR3 length is 15 residues. The CDR3: CSARVGLPTNEKLFF. CDR3 coding DNA: TGCAGTGCTAGAGTGGGCCTTCCAACTAATGAAAAACTGTTTTTT.

This clonotype occurred many times. This rearrangement joins TRBV28 to TRBJ1-1; 11 nucleotides match TRBD1. This CDR3 comprises 15 residues. V gave up 1 base and J gave up 6 bases; unmatched junction bases: 4. CDR1 is MDHEN, CDR2 SYDVKM, per germline. The CDR3 DNA follows: TGTGCCAGCAGTTTATTGGACAGGGGGCGTTCTGAAGCTTTCTTT. Protein: CASSLLDRGRSEAFF.

This clonotype came up many times. The V and J genes are TRBV3-1 and TRBJ2-1; weak D call: TRBD1 (6 bases). V lost 0 bases and J lost 4, with 13 bases in between. The CDR3 has 16 amino acids. Germline V CDR1 and CDR2: LGHDT, YNNKEL (reference sequence). This chain's CDR3 is CASSQDPQGTYNEQFF. In nucleotides, the CDR3 is TGTGCCAGCAGCCAAGATCCTCAGGGGACATACAATGAGCAGTTCTTC.

Regarding this clonotype: One base away lies a much larger clone, so this may be a sequencing read error. The chain couples TRBV6-1 to TRBJ2-3; TRBD2 matches 7 bases. The CDR3 runs to 14 residues. Trimming at V came to 7 bases and at J to 7 bases, leaving 11 bases not matched to a gene. CDR1 and CDR2 from the germline V gene are MNHNS and SASEGT. CDR3 sequence: CASTNGLAENTQYF. The CDR3 bases are TGTGCCAGCACGAATGGGCTAGCGGAGAATACGCAGTATTTT.

This CDR3 is CASSLLPGGFSGNTIYF. CDR3 sequence (DNA): TGTGCCAGCAGTTTATTGCCAGGGGGGTTCTCTGGAAACACCATATATTTT. This chain connects TRBV12-3 or TRBV12-4 to TRBJ1-3; 7 nucleotides match TRBD1. The length of the CDR3 is 17 residues. V trimming: 2 bases; J trimming: 0 bases; junction bases outside the gene matches: 7.

This clonotype was observed a handful of times. The CDR3 coding sequence is TGCAGTGCTAGAGATCCAGGGATCCATACGCAGTATTTT. This encodes CSARDPGIHTQYF. This chain connects TRBV20-1 to TRBJ2-3; TRBD1 might be the D (5 bases). In germline, CDR1 is DFQATT, CDR2 SNEGSKA (reference sequence). The CDR3 is 13 amino acids. Trimming removed 0 bases from V and 7 bases from J, with 11 bases in between.

This clonotype was counted at least ten times. The rearrangement links TRBV6-1 to TRBJ2-7, with a tentative D call TRBD1 (6 bases). CDR1 and CDR2 from the germline V gene are MNHNS and SASEGT. Trimming removed 11 bases at V and 3 bases at J, with 17 bases between. The CDR3 extends over 13 amino acids. The CDR3 is CAATRGQGYEQYF. The CDR3 nucleotides read TGTGCCGCCACCAGGGGCCAGGGCTACGAGCAGTACTTC.

This rearrangement joins TRBV6-1 to TRBJ2-5; no reliable D call. V gave up 9 bases and J gave up 1 base, with 21 bases separating them. This CDR3 contains 16 residues. Germline V gene lookup returns CDR1 MNHNS and CDR2 SASEGT. This chain's CDR3 is CARPDFPMAVQETQYF. As DNA, the CDR3 is TGTGCCAGGCCCGATTTCCCCATGGCAGTCCAAGAGACCCAGTACTTC.

In its sample, this clonotype was seen many times. The rearrangement uses TRBV20-1 and TRBJ2-1, with 12 nucleotides matching TRBD2. The length of the CDR3 is 13 residues. V dropped 5 bases and J dropped 7; count of bases not matched to a gene: 3. CDR1 and CDR2 from the germline V gene are DFQATT and SNEGSKA (reference sequence). CDR3 coding DNA: TGCAGTGCTTCTAGCGGGAGGGCAAATGAGCAGTTCTTC. Protein sequence: CSASSGRANEQFF.

This clonotype was seen a handful of times. The chain uses TRBV5-1 and TRBJ2-2; D is perhaps TRBD1 (5 bases). CDR3 size: 15 residues. CDR1 and CDR2 (germline): SGHRS, YFSETQ. Trimming took 3 bases from V and 0 from J, leaving 9 bases between them. CDR3 protein: CASSSRDANTGELFF. In DNA, the CDR3 is TGCGCCAGCAGCTCCAGGGATGCGAACACCGGGGAGCTGTTTTTT.

Regarding this clonotype: A much larger clone lies one base from this, so it may be a read error. DNA of the CDR3: TGTGCCAGCAGAAACAGTGACGATTCTGGCTACACCTTC. Its protein product is CASRNSDDSGYTF. The rearrangement links TRBV28 to TRBJ1-2; no clear D gene. Trimming took 6 bases from V and 7 from J, leaving 15 bases between them. This CDR3 is built from 13 residues. CDR1 and CDR2 (germline): MDHEN, SYDVKM.

This clonotype was recorded at least ten times. The chain uses TRBV5-8 and TRBJ2-5; D is undetermined. This CDR3 has 13 amino acids. V lost 5 bases to trimming and J lost 2 bases, with 10 bases between them. The germline gives CDR1 SGHTS, CDR2 YDEGEE. This chain's CDR3 is CASRFGVQETQYF. As DNA, the CDR3 is TGTGCCAGCAGGTTTGGGGTACAAGAGACCCAGTACTTC.

This clonotype was picked up many times. V and J are TRBV12-3 or TRBV12-4 and TRBJ2-2; D remains unclear. Trimming removed 9 bases from V and 0 bases from J, with 11 bases in between. The CDR3 contains 14 residues. The CDR3 sequence: CASTLGTNTGELFF. The CDR3 DNA reads as TGTGCCAGTACCCTGGGCACGAACACCGGGGAGCTGTTTTTT.

Many counts were recorded for this clonotype. The chain links TRBV12-3 or TRBV12-4 to TRBJ2-1; TRBD1 might be the D (6 bases). V shed 5 bases and J shed 8 bases, with 16 bases lying between them. The CDR3 covers 14 residues. This CDR3 reads CASSEDSPRDEQFF. Written as DNA, the CDR3 is TGTGCCAGCAGTGAGGACAGTCCCCGAGATGAGCAGTTCTTC.

V is TRBV3-1 and J is TRBJ1-1; D possibly corresponds to TRBD1 (5 bases). This CDR3 spans 12 amino acids. Germline CDR1 LGHDT, CDR2 YNNKEL (reference sequence). V was pared by 4 bases and J by 9 bases, with 12 bases between. The CDR3: CASSRRDEKAFF. CDR3 in DNA: TGTGCCAGCAGCCGTAGGGACGAGAAAGCTTTCTTT.

The chain has TRBV12-3 or TRBV12-4 and TRBJ2-1, with TRBD2 identical over 10 bases. The end of the DNA fits TRBJ2-7 better, so the J call may be wrong. The CDR3 has 15 residues. The CDR3 sequence is CASSWSGRAGNEQYF. The CDR3 DNA reads TGTGCCAGCAGTTGGAGCGGGAGGGCCGGCAATGAGCAGTACTTC.

The CDR3 loop is CSARDASNHEQFF. The CDR3 DNA sequence: TGCAGTGCTAGAGATGCAAGCAACCATGAGCAGTTCTTC. The chain recombines TRBV20-1 with TRBJ2-1; D is undetermined. Trimming removed 0 bases at V and 8 bases at J, with 11 bases between. CDR3 size: 13 residues. From germline, CDR1 is DFQATT and CDR2 SNEGSKA (reference sequence).

On this clonotype: A single base separates this from a much larger clone, so it may be a read error. The chain joins TRBV6-1 to TRBJ1-1, with a weak D call TRBD1 (5 bases). CDR1 MNHNS and CDR2 SASEGT come from the germline V gene. The CDR3 extends over 15 amino acids. The CDR3 DNA sequence: TGTGCCAGCGGTGAAGCGCGGACACCGAACACTGAAGCTTTCTTT. This codes for CASGEARTPNTEAFF.

This clonotype has ten or more counts. The CDR3 nucleotides are TGCGCCAGCAGCTACCGGGGGCAGGGAGCTAAACCGTACAGCTACGAGCAGTACTTC. Protein: CASSYRGQGAKPYSYEQYF. The gene calls are TRBV5-1 and TRBJ2-7; the D call may be TRBD1 or TRBD2 (6 bases each). This CDR3 is built from 19 residues. Germline values: CDR1 SGHRS, CDR2 YFSETQ. The V end was cut by 3 bases, the J end by 3 bases, with 28 bases between.

This clonotype was seen only a few times. One base away lies a much larger clone, so this may be a sequencing read error. The chain couples TRBV2 to TRBJ2-3; tentatively, D is TRBD1 (5 bases). The CDR3 has 15 amino acids. The germline V and J ends were trimmed by 5 bases and 0 bases, with 12 bases remaining between them. Germline V lookup: CDR1 SNHLY, CDR2 FYNNEI. The CDR3 DNA sequence: TGTGCCAGCAGTCGTCGGGCAGGGAGCACAGATACGCAGTATTTT. This translates into CASSRRAGSTDTQYF.

At least ten counts were recorded for this clonotype. The chain couples TRBV29-1 to TRBJ2-7, with D tentatively TRBD2 (5 bases). The CDR3 covers 14 residues. Germline V gives CDR1 SQVTM, CDR2 ANQGSEA. Trimming stripped 3 bases from V and 1 base from J, with 13 bases between. Here the CDR3 DNA reads TGCAGCGTTGACGGGGTAGAGGGTTCCTACGAGCAGTACTTC. This codes for CSVDGVEGSYEQYF.

This clonotype is a singleton in its sample. Being one base from a much bigger clone, this may be a read error. The V and J genes are TRBV9 and TRBJ2-7; 9 positions agree with TRBD1. CDR1 is SGDLS, CDR2 YYNGEE, per germline. The CDR3 contains 14 residues. CDR3 DNA: TGTGCCAGCTCCCCGGGACAGGGCACCTACGAGCGGTACTTC. This translates into CASSPGQGTYERYF.

This clonotype was counted at least ten times. This sequence joins TRBV7-2 and TRBJ2-5; D unclear. The germline V gene has CDR1 SGHTA and CDR2 FQGNSA. With 4 bases removed from V and 4 bases from J, the gap between germline ends came to 4 bases. This CDR3 region has 11 residues. The CDR3 DNA sequence: TGTGCCAGCAGCTCTGTAGAGACCCAGTACTTC. Translating gives CASSSVETQYF.

The gene calls are TRBV6-5 and TRBJ1-6; tentatively, D is TRBD1 (5 bases). The CDR3 contains 17 residues. Germline CDR1 is MNHEY and CDR2 is SVGAGI. With 0 bases removed from V and 10 bases from J, the gap between germline ends came to 19 bases. Here the CDR3 DNA reads TGTGCCAGCAGTTACTCGGACTCCGGGACCGCCCGATCACCCCTCCACTTT. It is translated as CASSYSDSGTARSPLHF.